The 32 T cell receptor beta chains listed next were all sequenced from one sample in a study of a mutant IDH1 vaccine in newly diagnosed glioma. The table came from immunoSEQ multiplex PCR; TCRdb's copy has only in-frame clones and leaves some out. The data hold 99,000 or so clones, with 85% to 90% observed a single time. As for time point: baseline, week 1 (first vaccination visit). As for treatment: pre-vaccination baseline after standard-of-care therapy. This specimen was PBMCs, taken from a glioma patient treated with radiotherapy, temozolomide or both. Every receptor here comes from a woman between 50 and 59 years old with glioma.

The V call is TRBV4-1, the J call TRBJ1-5, with 11 bases lining up with TRBD1. V dropped 0 bases and J dropped 9; count of bases not matched to a gene: 13. CDR3 length: 18 residues. Germline V gene lookup returns CDR1 MGHRA and CDR2 YSYEKL. This CDR3 reads CASSQDPMGTGGRGPQHF. For the CDR3, the DNA is TGCGCCAGCAGCCAAGATCCCATGGGGACAGGGGGAAGGGGGCCCCAGCATTTT.

V and J are TRBV4-2 and TRBJ2-5; D may be TRBD2 (6 bases). The germline gives CDR1 LGHNA, CDR2 YNFKEQ. V was clipped by 1 base and J by 4 bases, with 16 bases between them. This CDR3 is built from 16 residues. CDR3 coding DNA: TGTGCCAGCAGCCAAGCCGGGGGTACAGGTTCAGAGACCCAGTACTTC. It specifies CASSQAGGTGSETQYF.

V gene TRBV9 combines with J gene TRBJ2-6; D might be TRBD1 or TRBD2, each matching 5 bases. CDR3 length equals 18 residues. Germline-derived CDR1 and CDR2 are SGDLS and YYNGEE. Trimming took 0 bases from V and 4 from J, leaving 17 bases between them. CDR3 in amino acids: CASSVEVRVTGGANVLTF. The CDR3 nucleotides read TGTGCCAGCAGCGTAGAGGTCAGGGTAACGGGGGGGGCCAACGTCCTGACTTTC.

The chain uses TRBV18 and TRBJ1-2, with a weak D call TRBD1 (6 bases). From germline, CDR1 is KGHSH and CDR2 LQKENI. Trimming removed 3 bases at V and 4 bases at J, with 12 bases between. The CDR3 totals 14 residues. Written as DNA, the CDR3 is TGTGCCAGCTCACCGGGGGGGCCCCCCTATGGCTACACCTTC. It is translated as CASSPGGPPYGYTF.

The V and J genes are TRBV7-9 and TRBJ2-7; 10 bases map to TRBD1. The CDR3 sequence is 14 residues long. Per germline, CDR1 SEHNR and CDR2 FQNEAQ (reference sequence). Germline trimming cut 4 bases from V and 3 bases from J; bases unmatched to any gene: 3. CDR3 in DNA: TGTGCCAGCAGCTCGGGACAGGGGCACTACGAGCAGTACTTC. Amino acids: CASSSGQGHYEQYF.

This clone is medium-sized in the sample. The same CDR3 arises from other DNA sequences in this sample as well. CDR3 coding DNA: TGTGCCAGCAGACCCCAGGGACCTGGAAACACCATATATTTT. Amino acid sequence: CASRPQGPGNTIYF. The J gene is TRBJ1-3, the V gene TRBV2; tentatively, D is TRBD1 (5 bases). This CDR3 contains 14 residues. V lost 6 bases and J 2 bases, leaving 11 bases between the germline ends. The germline CDR1 and CDR2 sequences are SNHLY and FYNNEI. Full variable domain (rest looked up from reference TRBV2 and TRBJ1-3): EPEVTQTPSHQVTQMGQEVILRCVPISNHLYFYWYRQILGQKVEFLVSFYNNEISEKSEIFDDQFSVERPDGSNFTLKIRSTKLEDSAMYFCASRPQGPGNTIYFGEGSWLTVV.

The V call is TRBV4-1, the J call TRBJ1-1; D is ambiguous. V lost 7 bases to trimming and J lost 2 bases, with 14 bases between them. The germline CDR1 and CDR2 sequences are MGHRA and YSYEKL. There are 14 residues in the CDR3. This CDR3 is CASKTRVENTEAFF. The DNA for the CDR3 is TGCGCCAGCAAGACGAGGGTAGAAAACACTGAAGCTTTCTTT.

The V gene is TRBV7-8, the J gene TRBJ1-3; D gene ambiguous. Trimming cost V 2 bases and J 0 bases, with 8 bases left between them. Germline assignment: CDR1 SGHVS and CDR2 FQNEAQ. This CDR3 has 15 amino acids. The CDR3 nucleotides read TGTGCCAGCAGCTTACCAAAGCGCTCTGGAAACACCATATATTTT. This translates into CASSLPKRSGNTIYF.

This sequence joins TRBV19 and TRBJ1-1; no clear D. The length of the CDR3 is 14 residues. The V gene lost 1 base and the J gene lost 4 bases, with 10 bases spanning the gap. Germline V gives CDR1 LNHDA, CDR2 SQIVND (reference sequence). DNA of the CDR3: TGTGCCAGTAGTATAGTCCAGGACGGCACTGAAGCTTTCTTT. Protein: CASSIVQDGTEAFF.

The V call is TRBV27, the J call TRBJ1-1; D remains ambiguous. The V end lost 1 base, the J end lost 1 base, and 7 bases lay between the germline ends. In germline, CDR1 is MNHEY, CDR2 SMNVEV (reference sequence). The CDR3 extends over 14 amino acids. CDR3 in DNA: TGTGCCAGCAGTTTATTATTCCCGAACACTGAAGCTTTCTTT. Translated, it gives CASSLLFPNTEAFF.

The chain's CDR3 is CASSYGRGLVLQETQYF. For the CDR3, the DNA is TGTGCCAGCAGCTATGGACGTGGCCTAGTCCTACAAGAGACCCAGTACTTC. The rearrangement links TRBV11-2 to TRBJ2-5; no clear D. The CDR3 contains 17 residues. Germline V CDR1 and CDR2: SGHAT, FQNNGV. Trimming removed 4 bases from V and 2 bases from J, with 20 bases in between.

The chain recombines TRBV9 with TRBJ1-4; D unresolved. The CDR3 loop spans 13 amino acids. The V end was cut by 3 bases, the J end by 5 bases, with 8 bases between. Per germline, CDR1 SGDLS and CDR2 YYNGEE. CDR3 coding DNA: TGTGCCAGCAGCGGAGGGTTGAATGAAAAACTGTTTTTT. It is translated as CASSGGLNEKLFF. The variable domain in full, with the rest retrieved from reference TRBV9 and TRBJ1-4, is DSGVTQTPKHLITATGQRVTLRCSPRSGDLSVYWYQQSLDQGLQFLIQYYNGEERAKGNILERFSAQQFPDLHSELNLSSLELGDSALYFCASSGGLNEKLFFGSGTQLSVL.

As regards this clone: At the DNA level, this CDR3 is encoded by other sequences in the same sample as well. CDR3 sequence reads: CASSQEETQYF. CDR3 bases: TGCGCCAGCAGCCAGGAAGAGACCCAGTACTTC. The V call is TRBV4-1, the J call TRBJ2-5, with no clear D. The V end lost 3 bases, the J end lost 3 bases, and 2 bases lay between the germline ends. The length of the CDR3 is 11 residues. Germline V gene data show CDR1 as MGHRA and CDR2 as YSYEKL.

The chain recombines TRBV5-6 with TRBJ2-7; D perhaps matches TRBD2 (6 bases). The CDR3 runs 15 residues. The germline CDR1 and CDR2 sequences are SGHDT and YYEEEE. Trimming took 1 base from V and 5 from J, leaving 16 bases between them. CDR3 sequence: CASSLKRLVPNEQYF. The CDR3 DNA reads TGTGCCAGCAGCTTGAAGCGACTAGTTCCGAACGAGCAGTACTTC. Full variable domain (outside the CDR3, taken from reference TRBV5-6 and TRBJ2-7): DAGVTQSPTHLIKTRGQQVTLRCSPKSGHDTVSWYQQALGQGPQFIFQYYEEEERQRGNFPDRFSGHQFPNYSSELNVNALLLGDSALYLCASSLKRLVPNEQYFGPGTRLTVT.

The chain is built from TRBV7-6 and TRBJ2-7; D gene uncertain. V gave up 1 base and J gave up 0 bases, with 13 bases separating them. Germline V gene lookup returns CDR1 SGHVS and CDR2 FNYEAQ. The CDR3 covers 16 residues. The CDR3 here is CASSLGEGPISYEQYF. The CDR3 DNA is TGTGCCAGCAGCTTAGGGGAAGGACCAATCTCCTACGAGCAGTACTTC.

The chain employs TRBV5-1 and TRBJ1-2; tentatively, D is TRBD1 (5 bases). The germline V gene encodes CDR1 SGHRS and CDR2 YFSETQ. The CDR3 sequence is 14 residues long. V lost 4 bases and J 6 bases, leaving 16 bases between the germline ends. The CDR3 DNA sequence: TGCGCCAGCAGCCTGTGGGGGAGGGCCGATGGCTACACCTTC. This gives the protein CASSLWGRADGYTF.

The chain couples TRBV19 to TRBJ1-6; a weak D match, TRBD1 (6 bases). Germline assignment: CDR1 LNHDA and CDR2 SQIVND (reference sequence). The CDR3 contains 14 residues. Trimming shortened V by 5 bases and J by 9 bases, and 14 bases separated the two germline ends. CDR3 loop: CASSPQGQGSPLHF. The CDR3 DNA is TGTGCCAGTAGTCCTCAGGGGCAGGGTTCACCCCTCCACTTT.

The chain employs TRBV7-9 and TRBJ1-4, with 8 bases identical to TRBD1. Germline CDR1 is SEHNR and CDR2 is FQNEAQ (reference sequence). The CDR3 runs 17 residues. The J segment lost 7 bases and the V segment lost 2 bases, leaving 12 bases of the junction unmatched. Written as DNA, the CDR3 is TGTGCCAGCAGCTTAAGGACAGGGAGGTCGGAGGCTGAAAAACTGTTTTTT. The encoded protein is CASSLRTGRSEAEKLFF.

The J gene is TRBJ2-1, the V gene TRBV5-1; 8 bases align to TRBD1. The CDR3 totals 15 residues. Trimming cost V 4 bases and J 5 bases; bases outside gene matches: 8. Germline CDR1 reads SGHRS; CDR2 reads YFSETQ. The CDR3 sequence is CASSIGQGIHNEQFF. CDR3 bases: TGCGCCAGCAGCATCGGACAGGGCATCCACAATGAGCAGTTCTTC.

The genes are TRBV2 and TRBJ2-7, with 8 nucleotides matching TRBD2. Germline-derived CDR1 and CDR2 are SNHLY and FYNNEI. CDR3 size: 12 residues. Trimming cost V 6 bases and J 12 bases; bases outside gene matches: 10. CDR3: CASRSGGELTYF. As DNA, the CDR3 is TGTGCCAGCAGGTCCGGGGGGGAGTTGACGTACTTC.

The chain carries TRBV28 and TRBJ2-1; no reliable D call. The CDR3 is made up of 12 amino acids. Trimming removed 2 bases at V and 5 bases at J, with 4 bases between. Germline V gene sequence: CDR1 MDHEN, CDR2 SYDVKM. The CDR3 sequence is CASSLSHNEQFF. Written as DNA, the CDR3 is TGTGCCAGCAGTTTAAGCCACAATGAGCAGTTCTTC.

The CDR3 DNA is TGTGCCAGCAGTTTAAGGGACAGGCCCTACAATGAGCAGTTCTTC. Translating gives CASSLRDRPYNEQFF. The chain links TRBV27 to TRBJ2-1; 8 bases map to TRBD1. There are 15 residues in the CDR3. V was pared by 2 bases and J by 2 bases, with 2 bases of the junction left unmatched. Germline values: CDR1 MNHEY, CDR2 SMNVEV (reference sequence).

The chain recombines TRBV5-1 with TRBJ2-3; 10 nucleotides agree with TRBD1. This CDR3 comprises 15 residues. Trimming cost V 4 bases and J 2 bases; bases outside gene matches: 4. CDR1 SGHRS and CDR2 YFSETQ come from the germline V gene. The CDR3: CASSPGQGITDTQYF. CDR3 DNA sequence: TGCGCCAGCAGCCCGGGACAGGGGATCACAGATACGCAGTATTTT.

This clone is classed as medium-sized. The chain combines TRBV30 with TRBJ1-2; D ambiguous. The germline gives CDR1 GTSNPN, CDR2 SVGIG (reference sequence). The CDR3 is 12 amino acids. Between the trimmed V and J ends, which lost 4 bases and 6 bases, there was a span of 12 bases. The CDR3 nucleotides read TGTGCCTGGACATTACTTGACCATGGCTACACCTTC. This gives the protein CAWTLLDHGYTF.

This clone was detected once. The V and J genes are TRBV5-1 and TRBJ1-4; 8 nucleotides line up with TRBD1. Germline CDR1 is SGHRS and CDR2 is YFSETQ. The junction had 3 bases not matched to a gene; V was cut back by 0 bases and J by 8 bases. This CDR3 contains 14 residues. The CDR3 DNA follows: TGCGCCAGCAGCTTGGCGCCAGGGGGCGAAAAACTGTTTTTT. Its protein is CASSLAPGGEKLFF. The full variable domain, in which reference TRBV5-1 and TRBJ1-4 provide the parts outside the CDR3, is KAGVTQTPRYLIKTRGQQVTLSCSPISGHRSVSWYQQTPGQGLQFLFEYFSETQRNKGNFPGRFSGRQFSNSRSEMNVSTLELGDSALYLCASSLAPGGEKLFFGSGTQLSVL.

The CDR3: CASSLVSGVSYEQYF. DNA of the CDR3: TGTGCCAGCAGTTTGGTGAGCGGGGTGTCCTACGAGCAGTACTTC. The chain links TRBV28 to TRBJ2-7; 7 nucleotides match TRBD2. CDR3 size: 15 residues. After removal of 3 bases from V and 1 base from J, the junction contained 6 bases not matched to a gene. Per the germline V gene, CDR1 is MDHEN and CDR2 is SYDVKM.

This chain joins TRBV5-6 and TRBJ2-1; 8 bases line up with TRBD1. The CDR3 length is 16 residues. CDR1 SGHDT and CDR2 YYEEEE come from the germline V gene. Trimming took 3 bases from V and 3 from J; bases not matched to a gene: 8. CDR3 loop: CASSWGTGMGYNEQFF. Here the CDR3 DNA reads TGTGCCAGCAGCTGGGGGACAGGTATGGGCTACAATGAGCAGTTCTTC.

This chain links TRBV6-6 with TRBJ2-3; 11 bases are shared with TRBD2. The CDR3 is made up of 16 amino acids. Per the germline V gene, CDR1 is MNHNY and CDR2 is SVGAGI (reference sequence). V shed 4 bases and J 6 bases; nucleotides not matched to a gene: 9. As DNA, the CDR3 is TGTGCCAGCAGTTCCTTAACTAGCGGGAGAGGTGATACGCAGTATTTT. Its translation is CASSSLTSGRGDTQYF.

The V and J genes are TRBV6-1 and TRBJ1-1, with TRBD1 identical over 7 bases. There are 13 residues in the CDR3. V was clipped by 5 bases and J by 3 bases; unmatched bases: 3. Germline lookup yields CDR1 MNHNS and CDR2 SASEGT. The CDR3 loop reads CASSRGQYTEAFF. CDR3 nucleotides: TGTGCCAGCAGTAGGGGACAGTACACTGAAGCTTTCTTT.

This clone was seen once. The genes are TRBV30 and TRBJ1-1, with D tentatively TRBD1 (5 bases). The V gene lost 2 bases and the J gene lost 5 bases, with 12 bases spanning the gap. The CDR3 runs 13 residues. Germline lookup yields CDR1 GTSNPN and CDR2 SVGIG (reference sequence). The CDR3 coding sequence is TGTGCCTGGAGTCCCGGGGGTTATACTGAAGCTTTCTTT. Its translation is CAWSPGGYTEAFF.

The chain employs TRBV9 and TRBJ1-2, with D maybe TRBD1 (6 bases). Germline values: CDR1 SGDLS, CDR2 YYNGEE. The CDR3 extends over 15 amino acids. Trimming stripped 0 bases from V and 4 bases from J, with 13 bases between. CDR3 amino acids: CASSVGWAQGYGYTF. The CDR3 DNA sequence: TGTGCCAGCAGCGTAGGATGGGCACAGGGCTATGGCTACACCTTC.

This clone was seen just once. This chain connects TRBV25-1 to TRBJ2-5; 11 nucleotides match TRBD1. CDR1 is MGHDK, CDR2 SYGVNS, per germline. V lost 3 bases and J lost 3; bases outside the gene matches: 3. The CDR3 sequence is 15 residues long. The CDR3, as DNA: TGTGCCAGCAGTGATTGGGACAGGGGGAAAGAGACCCAGTACTTC. It yields the protein CASSDWDRGKETQYF.